This T cell receptor beta chain was retrieved from a study of blood T cell repertoires in COVID-19. Looked up from germline, CDR1 is LNHDA and CDR2 is SQIVND (reference sequence). V gave up 7 bases and J gave up 7 bases, with 19 bases separating them. The CDR3 is 15 amino acids. Profiling relied on immunoSEQ multiplex PCR, and the TCRdb table lists in-frame clones only, not all of them. The sample lists around 78,000 clones; about 89% were seen once. The sample comprised PBMCs or T cells enriched from blood (not recorded which). This rearrangement joins TRBV19 to TRBJ1-4; D might be TRBD1 (6 bases). The sequence was obtained from a woman aged 45-60 years with acute COVID-19. The CDR3 DNA sequence: TGTGCCAGTAACCCGCCCGGGACACGAGCTGAAAAACTGTTTTTT. Protein: CASNPPGTRAEKLFF.